These T cell receptor beta chains were read from a single sample in a study of monozygotic twins with inflammatory bowel disease. No DNA is given; TCRdb re-called the 5' RACE reads and lists each CDR3 protein once. This table lists hundreds of thousands of distinct CDR3 sequences. Material for sequencing was blood. All receptors derive from a human donor with ulcerative colitis or Crohn's disease, or a healthy co-twin of an affected twin (not recorded which). CDR3s include the opening cysteine and the closing phenylalanine or tryptophan. The order of the fields is J gene, CDR3 length, V gene, CDR3 protein.

J: TRBJ1-1; length: 15; V: TRBV6-5; CDR3: CASSHKNPGGTEAFF
J: TRBJ1-2; length: 13; V: TRBV4-2; CDR3: CASSSDRSYGYTF
J: TRBJ1-2; length: 13; V: TRBV20-1; CDR3: CSARGFSPYGYTF
J: TRBJ2-7; length: 14; V: TRBV7-9; CDR3: CAISSLGTSYEQYF
J: TRBJ2-3; length: 16; V: TRBV7-3; CDR3: CASSSGTGGNTDTQYF
J: TRBJ1-6; length: 14; V: TRBV10-3; CDR3: CAISENRVGSPLHF
J: TRBJ2-1; length: 16; V: TRBV27; CDR3: CASSHGSGGRAREQFF
J: TRBJ2-1; length: 14; V: TRBV24-1; CDR3: CATSDPGAYNEQFF
J: TRBJ1-5; length: 13; V: TRBV9; CDR3: CASSVDQFQPQHF
J: TRBJ1-5; length: 19; V: TRBV19; CDR3: CASSIEVQGQGRGNQPQHF
J: TRBJ1-2; length: 12; V: TRBV6-2/TRBV6-3; CDR3: CASSRRGHGYTF
J: TRBJ1-1; length: 13; V: TRBV13; CDR3: CASSSLPNTEAFF
J: TRBJ2-5; length: 14; V: TRBV10-3; CDR3: CAISASSGTETQYF
J: TRBJ1-2; length: 17; V: TRBV27; CDR3: CASPLTGGRYPNYGYTF
J: TRBJ2-5; length: 14; V: TRBV14; CDR3: CASSQDRYQETQYF
J: TRBJ2-5; length: 15; V: TRBV3-1; CDR3: CASSQDLGSGETQYF
J: TRBJ2-1; length: 14; V: TRBV6-2/TRBV6-3; CDR3: CASSNWTSHNEQFF
J: TRBJ2-3; length: 13; V: TRBV20-1; CDR3: CSARGPSTDTQYF
J: TRBJ1-5; length: 15; V: TRBV7-8; CDR3: CASSLGEGSNQPQHF
J: TRBJ2-1; length: 15; V: TRBV12-3/TRBV12-4; CDR3: CASKGEPNIYNEQFF
J: TRBJ2-6; length: 15; V: TRBV7-7; CDR3: CASSPLEDGANVLTF
J: TRBJ1-4; length: 16; V: TRBV2; CDR3: CASSGGRGGTNEKLFF
J: TRBJ2-2; length: 12; V: TRBV7-9; CDR3: CASSHSPGELFF
J: TRBJ2-2; length: 15; V: TRBV5-1; CDR3: CASSNGGALTGELFF
J: TRBJ2-3; length: 13; V: TRBV6-6; CDR3: CASRPDRFEPQYF
J: TRBJ1-5; length: 15; V: TRBV6-2/TRBV6-3; CDR3: CASRPSKGTNQPQHF
J: TRBJ2-7; length: 15; V: TRBV18; CDR3: CASSPNRDGSREQYF
J: TRBJ2-1; length: 14; V: TRBV7-3; CDR3: CASSPTGTYNEQFF
J: TRBJ2-7; length: 12; V: TRBV29-1; CDR3: CSVLRTAHEQYF
J: TRBJ1-1; length: 13; V: TRBV6-4; CDR3: CASSDSGGTEAFF
J: TRBJ2-7; length: 14; V: TRBV7-9; CDR3: CASSLGRERYEQYF
J: TRBJ2-7; length: 15; V: TRBV20-1; CDR3: CSAILPQVSSYEQYF
J: TRBJ2-7; length: 16; V: TRBV18; CDR3: CASSPPGLAGAYEQYF
J: TRBJ1-6; length: 15; V: TRBV27; CDR3: CASTYTSDYNSPLHF
J: TRBJ1-1; length: 14; V: TRBV9; CDR3: CASSVSGMGTEAFF
J: TRBJ2-3; length: 13; V: TRBV20-1; CDR3: CSASTSGTDTQYF
J: TRBJ2-3; length: 15; V: TRBV19; CDR3: CASNPGRGTLDTQYF
J: TRBJ1-1; length: 17; V: TRBV9; CDR3: CASSVEFGPLGGTEAFF
J: TRBJ1-3; length: 14; V: TRBV29-1; CDR3: CSVVSGDKENTIYF
J: TRBJ2-7; length: 15; V: TRBV7-2; CDR3: CASSPIPGRSGEKYF
J: TRBJ2-5; length: 11; V: TRBV4-1; CDR3: CASSNQETQYF
J: TRBJ1-1; length: 13; V: TRBV19; CDR3: CASSEALNTEAFF
J: TRBJ2-7; length: 13; V: TRBV4-3; CDR3: CASSQREGYEQYF
J: TRBJ1-4; length: 15; V: TRBV18; CDR3: CASSPPQETNEKLFF
J: TRBJ2-2; length: 12; V: TRBV29-1; CDR3: CSVRGEVGELFF
J: TRBJ1-4; length: 13; V: TRBV27; CDR3: CASSLQDRGKLFF
J: TRBJ2-6; length: 13; V: TRBV11-2; CDR3: CANRVTGANVLTF
J: TRBJ1-3; length: 16; V: TRBV6-1; CDR3: CASAIRDVSSGNTIYF
J: TRBJ1-2; length: 19; V: TRBV4-3; CDR3: CASSRGIPSPLQGGYGYTF
J: TRBJ2-1; length: 15; V: TRBV5-1; CDR3: CASSSRDPSYNEQFF